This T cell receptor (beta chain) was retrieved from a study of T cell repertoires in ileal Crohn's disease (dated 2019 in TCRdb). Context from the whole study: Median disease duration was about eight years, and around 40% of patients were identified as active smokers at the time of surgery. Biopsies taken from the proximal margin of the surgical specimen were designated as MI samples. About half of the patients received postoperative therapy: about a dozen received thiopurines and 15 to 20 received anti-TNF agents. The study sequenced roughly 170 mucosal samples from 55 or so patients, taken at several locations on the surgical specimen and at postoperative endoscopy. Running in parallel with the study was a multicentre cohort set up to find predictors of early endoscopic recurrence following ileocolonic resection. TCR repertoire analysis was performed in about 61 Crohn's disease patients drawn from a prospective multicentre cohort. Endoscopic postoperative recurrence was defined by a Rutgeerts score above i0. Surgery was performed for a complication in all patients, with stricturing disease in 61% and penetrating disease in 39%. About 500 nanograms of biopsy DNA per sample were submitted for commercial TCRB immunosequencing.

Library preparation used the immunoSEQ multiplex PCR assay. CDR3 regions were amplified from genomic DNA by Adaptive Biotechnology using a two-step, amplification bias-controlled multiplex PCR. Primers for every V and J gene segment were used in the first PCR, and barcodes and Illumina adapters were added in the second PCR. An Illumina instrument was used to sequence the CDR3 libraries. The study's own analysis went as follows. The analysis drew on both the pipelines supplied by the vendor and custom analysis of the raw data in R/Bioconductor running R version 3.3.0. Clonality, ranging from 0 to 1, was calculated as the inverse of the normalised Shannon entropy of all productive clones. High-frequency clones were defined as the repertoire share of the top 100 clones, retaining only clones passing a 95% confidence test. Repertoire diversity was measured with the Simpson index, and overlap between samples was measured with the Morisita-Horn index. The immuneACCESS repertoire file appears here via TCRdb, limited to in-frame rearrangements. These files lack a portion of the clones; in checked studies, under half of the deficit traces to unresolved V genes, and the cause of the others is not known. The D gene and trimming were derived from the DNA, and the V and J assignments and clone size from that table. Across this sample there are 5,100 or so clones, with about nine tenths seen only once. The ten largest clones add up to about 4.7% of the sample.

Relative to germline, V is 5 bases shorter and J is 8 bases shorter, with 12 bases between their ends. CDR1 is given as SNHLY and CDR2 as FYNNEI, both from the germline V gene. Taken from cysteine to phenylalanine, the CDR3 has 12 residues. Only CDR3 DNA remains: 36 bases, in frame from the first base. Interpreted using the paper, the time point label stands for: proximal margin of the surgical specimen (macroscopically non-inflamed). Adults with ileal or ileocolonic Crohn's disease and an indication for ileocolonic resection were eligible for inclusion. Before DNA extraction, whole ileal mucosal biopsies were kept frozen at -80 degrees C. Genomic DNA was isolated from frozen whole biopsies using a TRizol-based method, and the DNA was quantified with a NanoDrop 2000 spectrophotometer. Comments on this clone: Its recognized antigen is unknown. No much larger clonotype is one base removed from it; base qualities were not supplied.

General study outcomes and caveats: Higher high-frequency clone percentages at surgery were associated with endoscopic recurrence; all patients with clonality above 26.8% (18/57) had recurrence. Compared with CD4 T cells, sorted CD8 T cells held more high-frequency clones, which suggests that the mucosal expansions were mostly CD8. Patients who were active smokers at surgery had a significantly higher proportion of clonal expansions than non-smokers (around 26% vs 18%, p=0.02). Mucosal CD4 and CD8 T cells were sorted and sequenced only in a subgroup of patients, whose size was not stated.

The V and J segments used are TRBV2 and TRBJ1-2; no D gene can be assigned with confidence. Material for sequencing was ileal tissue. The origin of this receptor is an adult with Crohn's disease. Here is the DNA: TGTGCCAGCAGTCTCCTCCTGGCGGGCTACACCTTC. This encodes CASSLLLAGYTF.